The TCR beta chain described here comes from a study of T-cell memory formation after mild COVID-19. Germline V gene lookup returns CDR1 ENHRY and CDR2 SYGVKD. The CDR3 totals 12 residues. Trimming left V 10 bases short and J 5 bases short, with 15 bases between. 5'RACE with constant-segment primers yielded barcoded, UMI-tagged TCR alpha and TCR beta cDNA libraries. One entry per CDR3 protein, called by TCRdb with MiXCR from the 5' RACE reads. Of 500,000 to 650,000 distinct CDR3 sequences in the sample, roughly 20% were seen once. This receptor was taken from an adult woman who had mild COVID-19 (a few samples of this study predate the infection). Cell type and time point are not known. This rearrangement joins TRBV10-3 to TRBJ2-7, with D hard to call. Sample: PBMCs or a T cell subset sorted from them (not recorded which). CDR3 protein: CAKGPNPDEQYF. Here the CDR3 DNA reads TGTGCCAAAGGCCCAAACCCCGACGAGCAGTACTTC.